This record concerns one T cell receptor beta chain sequence. Its target is unknown. This sample was taken from a study of CD8 T cells in ankylosing spondylitis. Looked up from germline, CDR1 is LGHDT and CDR2 is YNNKEL (reference sequence). V lost 3 bases and J lost 5, with 10 bases in between. This CDR3 is built from 14 residues. A quantitative 5'-RACE method, one with molecular barcodes, was used to make TCR beta libraries. TCRdb used MiXCR to reprocess the 5' RACE reads, holding one entry per CDR3 protein. The table lists 220,000 or so distinct CDR3 sequences, approximately 16% of them singletons. The study, taken as a whole, reports: Within ankylosing spondylitis blood, a TCR beta motif made up of under 10 highly homologous variants appeared to be characteristic. The study looked at matched synovial fluid samples from ankylosing spondylitis patients. Disease-linked clones were reported to be significantly enriched there.

Sequences were obtained from blood, either unsorted or a sorted T cell fraction (not recorded which). The gene calls are TRBV3-1 and TRBJ2-2; maybe TRBD1 (5 bases). This sequence originates from a male donor with ankylosing spondylitis. The CDR3 sequence: CASSHQGGTGELFF. The CDR3 DNA is TGTGCCAGCAGCCACCAGGGTGGTACCGGGGAGCTGTTTTTT.